A single TCR beta chain is shown here with its context. This specimen belongs to a study of shared clonotypes between healthy human individuals. This CDR3 contains 14 residues. V lost 6 bases to trimming and J lost 4 bases, with 16 bases between them. Germline V gene sequence: CDR1 MDHEN, CDR2 SYDVKM. DNA from unsorted PBMC was sequenced on ten immunoSEQ deep assay plates. Sequencing used immunoSEQ multiplex PCR; TCRdb keeps in-frame clones, though not all of them. Among around 500,000 clones listed, around 85% were seen once. Nashville, Tennessee was home to all donors, each a Caucasian adult. This chain links TRBV28 with TRBJ2-7, with D perhaps assigned TRBD1 or TRBD2 (5 bases each). The origin of this receptor is a middle-aged woman in good health. Some clones in this sample may be carry-over from other donors' samples. Sequencing was carried out using PBMCs. CDR3 DNA: TGTGCCAGCAGGCCTCCGGGACGGCAATACGAGCAGTACTTC. The encoded protein is CASRPPGRQYEQYF.